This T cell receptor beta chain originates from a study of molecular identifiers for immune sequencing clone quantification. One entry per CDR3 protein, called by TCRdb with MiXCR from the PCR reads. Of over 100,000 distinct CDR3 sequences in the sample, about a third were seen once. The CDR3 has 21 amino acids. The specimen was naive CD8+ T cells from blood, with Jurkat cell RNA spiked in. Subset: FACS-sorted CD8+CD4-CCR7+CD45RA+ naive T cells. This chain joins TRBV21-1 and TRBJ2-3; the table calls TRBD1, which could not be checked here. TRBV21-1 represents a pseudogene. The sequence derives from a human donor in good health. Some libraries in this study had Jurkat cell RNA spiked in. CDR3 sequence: CASSKRRRGSQIRSLTDTQYF. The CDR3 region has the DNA TGTGCCAGCAGCAAAAGAAGAAGGGGCTCACAGATACGCAGCCTCACAGATACGCAGTATTTT.